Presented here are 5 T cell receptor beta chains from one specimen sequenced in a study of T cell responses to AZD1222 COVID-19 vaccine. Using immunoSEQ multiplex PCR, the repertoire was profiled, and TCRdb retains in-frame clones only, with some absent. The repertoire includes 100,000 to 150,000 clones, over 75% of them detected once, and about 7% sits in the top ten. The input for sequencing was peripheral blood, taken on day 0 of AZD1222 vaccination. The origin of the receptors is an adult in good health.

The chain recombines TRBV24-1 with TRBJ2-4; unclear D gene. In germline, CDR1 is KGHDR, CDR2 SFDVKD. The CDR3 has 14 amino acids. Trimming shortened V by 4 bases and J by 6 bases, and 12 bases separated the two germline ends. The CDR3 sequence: CATSDRRPPNIQYF. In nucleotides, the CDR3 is TGTGCCACCAGTGACAGAAGGCCCCCAAACATTCAGTACTTC.

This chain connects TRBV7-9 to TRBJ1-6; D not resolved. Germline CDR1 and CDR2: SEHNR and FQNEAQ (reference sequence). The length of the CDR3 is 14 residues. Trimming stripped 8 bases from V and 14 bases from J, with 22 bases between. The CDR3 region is CASGSSGDFVTLHF. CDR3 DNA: TGTGCCAGCGGCAGTTCCGGAGACTTTGTGACCCTCCACTTT.

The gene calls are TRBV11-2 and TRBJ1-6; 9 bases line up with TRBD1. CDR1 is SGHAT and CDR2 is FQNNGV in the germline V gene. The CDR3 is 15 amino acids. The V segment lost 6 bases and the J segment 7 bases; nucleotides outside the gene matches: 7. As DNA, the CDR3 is TGTGCCAGCAGAGATCTCGGGACAGGGAATTCACCCCTCCACTTT. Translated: CASRDLGTGNSPLHF.

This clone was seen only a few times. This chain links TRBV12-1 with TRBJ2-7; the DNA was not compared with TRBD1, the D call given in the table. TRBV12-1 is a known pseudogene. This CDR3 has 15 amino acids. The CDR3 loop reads CASSFRVSSSYEQYF. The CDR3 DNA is TGTGCCAGCAGCTTTCGTGTATCCAGTTCCTACGAGCAGTACTTC.

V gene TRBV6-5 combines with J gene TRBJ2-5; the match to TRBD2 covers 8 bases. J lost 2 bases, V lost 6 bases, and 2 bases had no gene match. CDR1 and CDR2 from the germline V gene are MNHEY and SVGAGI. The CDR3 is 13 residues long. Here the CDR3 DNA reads TGTGCCAGCAGGGGCGGGGGGCAAGAGACCCAGTACTTC. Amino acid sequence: CASRGGGQETQYF.